Included here is one T cell receptor (beta chain) sequence, with context. Its antigen remains undetermined. One base away there is no much larger clone; base qualities are not given. The data were taken from a study (dated by TCRdb to about 2016). Libraries were constructed by RT-PCR. TCRdb shows the sequencer as Illumina MiSeq. TCRdb cleaned the public reads at Q25 with fastp, built clones with MiXCR and kept in-frame beta chains. Rows are unified per CDR3 protein, each entry keeping the most common DNA and genes. In all, the sample holds hundreds of thousands of distinct CDR3 sequences, and approximately 14% of those were seen once. The ten largest account for 3.6% of the sample. This clonotype was obtained from a female donor in good health, serving as a healthy control. Material: memory CD4+ T cells from blood.

The CDR3: CAARASGIAGELFF. The nucleotide sequence is TGTGCCGCCCGAGCTAGCGGGATCGCCGGGGAGCTGTTTTTT. The chain couples TRBV19 to TRBJ2-2; 9 bases in the junction line up with TRBD2. Via the germline V gene (reference sequence), CDR1 is LNHDA and CDR2 SQIVND. V loses 11 bases at its end and J loses 6 bases; junction bases beyond the gene matches: 10. The CDR3 starts with the cysteine, ends with the phenylalanine, and has 14 residues. Of all the DNA, just the CDR3 is kept, 42 bases in frame from base 1.